The 12 T cell receptor beta chains below all came from one sample that was sequenced in a study of CD8+CD57+ T cells in acquired aplastic anemia. Genomic DNA, serving as template, underwent TCR beta VDJ and CDR3 profiling. Via MiXCR, TCRdb re-called the reads, giving one row per CDR3 protein. The sample carries around 250,000 distinct CDR3 sequences, approximately 57% recorded once. The specimen sequenced was sorted CD4+, CD8+, or CD8+CD57+ T cells (not recorded which) from PBMCs. The receptors shown here come from a human donor with severe aplastic anemia or a healthy control (not recorded which).

This chain uses TRBV6-1 with TRBJ2-7; 7 bases line up with TRBD2. The CDR3 is 14 amino acids. Germline V gives CDR1 MNHNS, CDR2 SASEGT. V trimming: 3 bases; J trimming: 5 bases; junction bases outside the gene matches: 7. CDR3 protein: CASSDGRTLDEQYF. CDR3 nucleotide sequence: TGTGCCAGCAGTGACGGGAGGACGCTTGACGAGCAGTACTTC.

This chain links TRBV5-1 with TRBJ1-2, with 12 bases aligning to TRBD1. The CDR3 loop spans 15 amino acids. Unmatched junction bases numbered 7, after V lost 6 bases and J lost 4 bases. Per germline, CDR1 SGHRS and CDR2 YFSETQ. In DNA, the CDR3 is TGCGCCAGCAAGGGTGAGGGACAGGGGGCCTATGGCTACACCTTC. Protein sequence: CASKGEGQGAYGYTF. Drawing the rest from reference TRBV5-1 and TRBJ1-2, the complete variable domain is KAGVTQTPRYLIKTRGQQVTLSCSPISGHRSVSWYQQTPGQGLQFLFEYFSETQRNKGNFPGRFSGRQFSNSRSEMNVSTLELGDSALYLCASKGEGQGAYGYTFGSGTRLTVV.

This clonotype was recorded at least ten times. V usage is TRBV25-1 and J usage is TRBJ1-1; maybe TRBD1 (6 bases). The germline V and J ends were trimmed by 3 bases and 1 base, with 15 bases remaining between them. This CDR3 spans 16 amino acids. Per the germline V gene, CDR1 is MGHDK and CDR2 is SYGVNS. The CDR3, as DNA: TGTGCCAGCAGTGATGTGGGGGCGGATAAGAACACTGAAGCTTTCTTT. Protein sequence: CASSDVGADKNTEAFF.

This clonotype came up many times. V gene TRBV4-1 combines with J gene TRBJ2-2; D not resolved. With 0 bases removed from V and 7 bases from J, the gap between germline ends came to 15 bases. The CDR3 consists of 16 residues. In germline, CDR1 is MGHRA, CDR2 YSYEKL. The CDR3 nucleotides are TGCGCCAGCAGCCAAGAGGTCCCACCCCTTGGCGGGGAGCTGTTTTTT. It translates to CASSQEVPPLGGELFF.

V is TRBV3-1 and J is TRBJ2-2; D is undetermined. This CDR3 spans 15 amino acids. V was trimmed by 1 base and J by 5 bases, leaving 11 bases between them. The V gene's germline CDR1 is LGHDT and CDR2 YNNKEL (reference sequence). CDR3 residues: CASSQATVETGELFF. In DNA, the CDR3 is TGTGCCAGCAGCCAAGCCACAGTAGAAACCGGGGAGCTGTTTTTT.

On this clonotype itself: Sequence at one end of the junction differs from germline and may be a read error. The chain is built from TRBV7-9 and TRBJ1-2; D gene uncertain. CDR1 SEHNR and CDR2 FQNEAQ come from the germline V gene (reference sequence). This CDR3 contains 14 residues. The CDR3 coding sequence is TGTGCCAGCAGCTTCCGCGGAGGAGTAGGTGGCCACACCTTC. Translation: CASSFRGGVGGHTF. The whole variable domain, remainder taken from reference TRBV7-9 and TRBJ1-2, is DTGVSQNPRHKITKRGQNVTFRCDPISEHNRLYWYRQTLGQGPEFLTYFQNEAQLEKSRLLSDRFSAERPKGSFSTLEIQRTEQGDSAMYLCASSFRGGVGGHTFGSGTRLTVV.

This clonotype was observed at least ten times. The V and J genes are TRBV29-1 and TRBJ1-1; no firm D call. Trimming cost V 6 bases and J 0 bases, with 11 bases left between them. The CDR3 loop spans 13 amino acids. The germline CDR1 and CDR2 sequences are SQVTM and ANQGSEA. DNA for the CDR3: TGCAGCGTCGACAAAGGCATGAACACTGAAGCTTTCTTT. Encoded protein: CSVDKGMNTEAFF. Supplemented by reference TRBV29-1 and TRBJ1-1, the full variable domain reads SAVISQKPSRDICQRGTSLTIQCQVDSQVTMMFWYRQQPGQSLTLIATANQGSEATYESGFVIDKFPISRPNLTFSTLTVSNMSPEDSSIYLCSVDKGMNTEAFFGQGTRLTVV.

As concerns this clonotype: Being one base from a much bigger clone, this may be a read error. The chain has TRBV10-3 and TRBJ2-7, with D perhaps matching TRBD2 (6 bases). Germline V gene lookup returns CDR1 ENHRY and CDR2 SYGVKD. There are 15 residues in the CDR3. Trimming left V 11 bases short and J 3 bases short, with 23 bases between. The CDR3 sequence is CAWRGRGKLYYEQYF. Written as DNA, the CDR3 is TGTGCCTGGAGGGGACGGGGGAAGCTTTACTACGAGCAGTACTTC.

The chain employs TRBV24-1 and TRBJ2-1; TRBD2 matches 8 bases. The CDR3 is made up of 16 amino acids. With 3 bases clipped from V and 0 bases from J, the junction kept 3 bases outside the gene matches. Germline-derived CDR1 and CDR2 are KGHDR and SFDVKD. The CDR3 DNA reads TGTGCCACCAGTGATCCGAGCGGGAGCTCCTACAATGAGCAGTTCTTC. Encoded protein: CATSDPSGSSYNEQFF.

The chain uses TRBV7-9 and TRBJ2-3; D possibly corresponds to TRBD2 (6 bases). The CDR3 covers 15 residues. The germline gives CDR1 SEHNR, CDR2 FQNEAQ (reference sequence). Trimming pared 5 bases from V and 4 bases from J, leaving 16 bases between. DNA for the CDR3: TGTGCCAGCAGCCTCGGGGGTTTGAGGGCAGATACGCAGTATTTT. The encoded protein is CASSLGGLRADTQYF.

The rearrangement uses TRBV7-2 and TRBJ2-3; 11 nucleotides match TRBD2. Germline trimming cut 2 bases from V and 3 bases from J; bases unmatched to any gene: 4. The CDR3 length is 16 residues. The germline CDR1 and CDR2 sequences are SGHTA and FQGNSA. CDR3 DNA: TGTGCCAGCAGCTTAAGACTAGCGGGGATAACAGATACGCAGTATTTT. It is translated as CASSLRLAGITDTQYF.

The chain couples TRBV7-8 to TRBJ2-5, with 12 nucleotides matching TRBD2. From germline, CDR1 is SGHVS and CDR2 FQNEAQ. This CDR3 is 18 amino acids long. Unmatched junction bases numbered 11, after V lost 1 base and J lost 5 bases. The CDR3, as DNA: TGTGCCAGCAGCTTAGGTCGTCGACTAGCGGGGGTAATGGAGACCCAGTACTTC. Protein sequence: CASSLGRRLAGVMETQYF.